This T cell receptor beta chain was identified in a study of regulatory T cells in long-lasting Graves disease. This CDR3 contains 13 residues. V dropped 0 bases and J dropped 4 bases, with 7 bases sitting between them. CDR1 LGHDT and CDR2 YNNKEL come from the germline V gene (reference sequence). Documented time point: persistent/refractory GD, antithyroid drugs over 5 years with positive TRAb. PBMC-extracted RNA yielded the TCR library. Relying on iRepertoire HTBI primers and Arm-PCR of CDR3 regions, the team built TCR beta libraries. Via MiXCR, TCRdb re-called the multiplex PCR reads, giving one row per CDR3 protein. This sample yields about 460,000 distinct CDR3 sequences, of which 20% to 25% are seen a single time; roughly 14% belongs to the top ten.

The chain is built from TRBV3-1 and TRBJ2-7; the D is unclear. The receptor's source is a female donor with Graves disease. The sample in question was peripheral blood mononuclear cells (PBMCs), obtained when the disease was refractory, from a patient treated with antithyroid drugs. CDR3 amino acids: CASSQDTGYEQYF. CDR3 DNA sequence: TGTGCCAGCAGCCAAGATACGGGTTACGAGCAGTACTTC.